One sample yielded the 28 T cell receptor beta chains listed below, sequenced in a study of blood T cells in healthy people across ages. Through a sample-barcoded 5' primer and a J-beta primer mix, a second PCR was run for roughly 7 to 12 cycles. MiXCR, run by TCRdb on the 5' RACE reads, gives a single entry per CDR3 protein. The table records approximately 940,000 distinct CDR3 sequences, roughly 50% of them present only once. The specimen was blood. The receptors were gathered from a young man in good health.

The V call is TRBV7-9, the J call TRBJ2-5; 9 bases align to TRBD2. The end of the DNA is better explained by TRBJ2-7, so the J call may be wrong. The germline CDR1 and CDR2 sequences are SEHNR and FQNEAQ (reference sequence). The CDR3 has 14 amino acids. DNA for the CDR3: TGTGCCAGCAGCTCTAGACTAGCGGTCGACGAGCAGTACTTC. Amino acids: CASSSRLAVDEQYF.

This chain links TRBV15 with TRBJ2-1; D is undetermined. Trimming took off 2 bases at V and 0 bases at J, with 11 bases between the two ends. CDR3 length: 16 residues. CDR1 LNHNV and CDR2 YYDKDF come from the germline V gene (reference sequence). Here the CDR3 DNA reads TGTGCCACCAGCAGAACAACGGTTAGCTCCTACAATGAGCAGTTCTTC. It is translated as CATSRTTVSSYNEQFF.

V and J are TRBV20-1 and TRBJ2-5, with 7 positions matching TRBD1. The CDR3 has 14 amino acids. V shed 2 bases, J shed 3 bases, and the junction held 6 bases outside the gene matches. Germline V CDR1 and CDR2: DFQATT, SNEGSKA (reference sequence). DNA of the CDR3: TGCAGTGCTAGATCCGGGACAGCAGAAGAGACCCAGTACTTC. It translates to CSARSGTAEETQYF.

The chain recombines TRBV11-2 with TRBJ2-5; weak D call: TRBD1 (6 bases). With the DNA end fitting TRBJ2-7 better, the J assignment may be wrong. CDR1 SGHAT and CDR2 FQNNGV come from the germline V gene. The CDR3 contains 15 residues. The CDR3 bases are TGTGCCAGCAGCTTTAGCCAGGGGAGTATGTACGAGCAGTACTTC. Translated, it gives CASSFSQGSMYEQYF.

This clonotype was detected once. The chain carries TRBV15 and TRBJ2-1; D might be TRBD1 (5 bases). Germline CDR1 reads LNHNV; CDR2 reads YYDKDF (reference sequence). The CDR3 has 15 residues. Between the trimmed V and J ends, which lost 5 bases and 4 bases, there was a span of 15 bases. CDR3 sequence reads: CATSQNRGKYNEQFF. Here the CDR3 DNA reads TGTGCCACCAGCCAGAATAGGGGAAAATACAATGAGCAGTTCTTC.

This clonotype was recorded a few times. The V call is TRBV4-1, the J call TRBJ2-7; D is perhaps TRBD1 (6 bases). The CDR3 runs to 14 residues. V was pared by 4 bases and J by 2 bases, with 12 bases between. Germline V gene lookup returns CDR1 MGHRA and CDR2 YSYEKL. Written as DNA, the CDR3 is TGCGCCAGCAGCCCAACAGGGACCCCCTACGAGCAGTACTTC. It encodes CASSPTGTPYEQYF.

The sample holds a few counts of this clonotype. CDR3 sequence: CAISESNPSTDTQYF. The DNA of the CDR3 is TGTGCCATCAGTGAGTCGAACCCAAGCACAGATACGCAGTATTTT. This chain links TRBV10-3 with TRBJ2-3; D gene ambiguous. In germline, CDR1 is ENHRY, CDR2 SYGVKD. Trimming removed 0 bases at V and 0 bases at J, with 7 bases between. The CDR3 is made up of 15 amino acids.

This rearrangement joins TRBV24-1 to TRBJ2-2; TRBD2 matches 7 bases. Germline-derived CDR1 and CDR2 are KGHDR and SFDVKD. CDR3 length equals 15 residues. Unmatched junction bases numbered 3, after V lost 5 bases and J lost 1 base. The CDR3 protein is CATSAAGKNTGELFF. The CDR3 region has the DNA TGTGCCACCAGTGCAGCGGGGAAGAACACCGGGGAGCTGTTTTTT.

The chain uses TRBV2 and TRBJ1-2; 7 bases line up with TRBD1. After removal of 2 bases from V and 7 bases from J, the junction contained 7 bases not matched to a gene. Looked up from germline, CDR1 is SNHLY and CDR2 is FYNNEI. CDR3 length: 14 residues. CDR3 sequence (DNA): TGTGCCAGCAGTGAAAGTATGGCAGGGGGTGGCTACACCTTC. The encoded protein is CASSESMAGGGYTF.

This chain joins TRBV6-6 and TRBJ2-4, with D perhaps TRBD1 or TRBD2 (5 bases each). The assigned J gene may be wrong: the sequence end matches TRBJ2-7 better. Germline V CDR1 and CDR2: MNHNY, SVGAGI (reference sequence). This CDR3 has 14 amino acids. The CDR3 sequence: CASSRELNLSEQYF. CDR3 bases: TGTGCCAGCAGCAGGGAGCTCAATTTGTCCGAGCAGTACTTC.

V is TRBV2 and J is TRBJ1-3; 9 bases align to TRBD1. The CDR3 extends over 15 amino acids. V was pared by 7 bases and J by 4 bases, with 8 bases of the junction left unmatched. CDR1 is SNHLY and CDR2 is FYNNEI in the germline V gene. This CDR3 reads CASNAQGAQGNTIYF. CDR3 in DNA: TGTGCCAGCAACGCACAGGGGGCACAAGGAAACACCATATATTTT.

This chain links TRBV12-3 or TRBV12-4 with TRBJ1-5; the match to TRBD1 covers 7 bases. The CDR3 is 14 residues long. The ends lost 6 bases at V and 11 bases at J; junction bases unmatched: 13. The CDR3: CASSPQMTGSAQHF. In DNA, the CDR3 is TGTGCCAGCAGCCCCCAAATGACAGGGTCAGCCCAGCATTTT.

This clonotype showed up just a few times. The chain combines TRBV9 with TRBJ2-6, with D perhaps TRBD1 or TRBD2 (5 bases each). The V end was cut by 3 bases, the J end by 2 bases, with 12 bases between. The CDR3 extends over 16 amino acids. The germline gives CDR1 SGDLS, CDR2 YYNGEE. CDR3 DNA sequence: TGTGCCAGCAGCGCGGGGCCGACCCCTGGGGCCAACGTCCTGACTTTC. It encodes CASSAGPTPGANVLTF.

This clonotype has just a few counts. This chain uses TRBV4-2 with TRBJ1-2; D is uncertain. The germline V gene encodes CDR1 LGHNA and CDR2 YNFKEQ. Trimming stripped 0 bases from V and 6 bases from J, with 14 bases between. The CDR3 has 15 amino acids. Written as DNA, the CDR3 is TGTGCCAGCAGCCAAGATCTTGGGCAGGCGGATGGCTACACCTTC. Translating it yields CASSQDLGQADGYTF.

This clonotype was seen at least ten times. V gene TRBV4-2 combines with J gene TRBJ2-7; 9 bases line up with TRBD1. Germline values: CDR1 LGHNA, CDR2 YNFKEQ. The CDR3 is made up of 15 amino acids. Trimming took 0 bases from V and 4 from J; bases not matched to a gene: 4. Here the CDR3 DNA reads TGTGCCAGCAGCCAAGATCGGACAGGGGCTTACGAGCAGTACTTC. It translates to CASSQDRTGAYEQYF.

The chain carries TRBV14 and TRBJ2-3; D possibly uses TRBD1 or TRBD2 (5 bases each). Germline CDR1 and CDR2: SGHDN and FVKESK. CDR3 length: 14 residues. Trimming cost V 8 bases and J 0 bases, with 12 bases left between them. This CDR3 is CASGRGRSTDTQYF. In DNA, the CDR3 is TGTGCCAGCGGCCGGGGACGTAGCACAGATACGCAGTATTTT.

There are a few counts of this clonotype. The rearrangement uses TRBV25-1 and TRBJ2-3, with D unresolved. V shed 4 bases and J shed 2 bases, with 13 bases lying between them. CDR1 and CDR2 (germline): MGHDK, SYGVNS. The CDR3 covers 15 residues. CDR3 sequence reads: CASSGSTPATDTQYF. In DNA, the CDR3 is TGTGCCAGCAGTGGGTCCACCCCAGCCACAGATACGCAGTATTTT.

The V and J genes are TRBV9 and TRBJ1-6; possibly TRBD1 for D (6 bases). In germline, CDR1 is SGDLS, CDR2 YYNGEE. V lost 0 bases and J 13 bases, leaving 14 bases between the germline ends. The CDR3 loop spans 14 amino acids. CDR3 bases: TGTGCCAGCAGCGTAGAGGGGGGCAGGTCGCCCCTCCACTTT. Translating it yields CASSVEGGRSPLHF.

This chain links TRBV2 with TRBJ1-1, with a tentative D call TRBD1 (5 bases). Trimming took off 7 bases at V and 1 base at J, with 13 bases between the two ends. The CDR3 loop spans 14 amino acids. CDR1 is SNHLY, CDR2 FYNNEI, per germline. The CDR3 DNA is TGTGCCAGCAAATGGGGGTCGGAGAACACTGAAGCTTTCTTT. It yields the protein CASKWGSENTEAFF.

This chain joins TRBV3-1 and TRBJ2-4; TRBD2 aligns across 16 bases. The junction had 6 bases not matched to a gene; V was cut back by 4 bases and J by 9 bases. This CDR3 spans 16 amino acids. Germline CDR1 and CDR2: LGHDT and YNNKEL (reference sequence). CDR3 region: CASSPGTSGGVGIQYF. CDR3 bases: TGTGCCAGCAGCCCCGGGACTAGCGGGGGGGTCGGCATTCAGTACTTC.

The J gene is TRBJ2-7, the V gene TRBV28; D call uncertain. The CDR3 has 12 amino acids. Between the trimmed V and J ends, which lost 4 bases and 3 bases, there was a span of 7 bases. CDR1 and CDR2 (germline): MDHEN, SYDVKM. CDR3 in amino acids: CASSSQHYEQYF. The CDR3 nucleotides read TGTGCCAGCAGTTCACAGCACTACGAGCAGTACTTC.

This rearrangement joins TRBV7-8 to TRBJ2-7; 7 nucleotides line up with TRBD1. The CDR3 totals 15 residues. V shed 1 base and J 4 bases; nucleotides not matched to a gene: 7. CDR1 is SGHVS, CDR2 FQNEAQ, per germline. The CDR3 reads CASSLGYTGEYEQYF. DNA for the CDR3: TGTGCCAGCAGCTTAGGGTATACAGGGGAATACGAGCAGTACTTC.

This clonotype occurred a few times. The CDR3 DNA reads TGTGCCAGCTCACTCACGGCAACAGGGTTGGAGAGGACGAATGAGCAGTTCTTC. Translated: CASSLTATGLERTNEQFF. The gene calls are TRBV18 and TRBJ2-1; TRBD1 is a possible D gene (6 bases). The germline V gene has CDR1 KGHSH and CDR2 LQKENI. The CDR3 has 18 amino acids. Trimming removed 4 bases from V and 7 bases from J, with 26 bases in between.

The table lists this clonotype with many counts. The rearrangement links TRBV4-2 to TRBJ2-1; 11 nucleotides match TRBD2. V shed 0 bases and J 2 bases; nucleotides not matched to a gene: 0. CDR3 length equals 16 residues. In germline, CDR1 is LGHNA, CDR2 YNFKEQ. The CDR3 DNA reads TGTGCCAGCAGCCAAGATAGCGGGGGGGCCTACAATGAGCAGTTCTTC. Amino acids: CASSQDSGGAYNEQFF.

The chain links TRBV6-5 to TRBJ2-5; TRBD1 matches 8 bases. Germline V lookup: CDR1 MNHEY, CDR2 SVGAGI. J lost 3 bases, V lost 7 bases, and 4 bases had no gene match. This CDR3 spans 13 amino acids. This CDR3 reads CASMDRVEETQYF. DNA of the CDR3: TGTGCCAGCATGGACAGGGTAGAAGAGACCCAGTACTTC.

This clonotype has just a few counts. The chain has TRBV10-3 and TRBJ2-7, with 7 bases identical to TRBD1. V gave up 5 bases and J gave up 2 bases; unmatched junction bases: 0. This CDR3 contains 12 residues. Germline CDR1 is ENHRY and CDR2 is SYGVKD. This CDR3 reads CAISTGAYEQYF. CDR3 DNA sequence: TGTGCCATCAGTACAGGGGCCTACGAGCAGTACTTC.

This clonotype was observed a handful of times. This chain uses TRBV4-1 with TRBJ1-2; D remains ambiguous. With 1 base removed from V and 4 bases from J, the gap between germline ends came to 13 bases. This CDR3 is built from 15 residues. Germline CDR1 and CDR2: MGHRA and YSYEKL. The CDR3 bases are TGCGCCAGCAGCCAAGTAGGACCCAGAGGCTATGGCTACACCTTC. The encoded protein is CASSQVGPRGYGYTF.

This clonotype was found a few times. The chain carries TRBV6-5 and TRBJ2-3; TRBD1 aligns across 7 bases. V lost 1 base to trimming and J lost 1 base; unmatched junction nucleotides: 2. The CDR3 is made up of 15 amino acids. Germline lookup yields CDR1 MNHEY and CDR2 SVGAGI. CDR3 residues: CASSYYTGGTDTQYF. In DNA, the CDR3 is TGTGCCAGCAGTTACTACACAGGGGGCACAGATACGCAGTATTTT.